This section outlines one TCR beta chain sequence together with its context. Its antigen remains unknown. Here immunoSEQ multiplex PCR was the method, and the copy in TCRdb shows in-frame clones only, minus some. This table has nearly 600,000 clones, around 95% appearing once. The data belong to a study of shared clonotypes between healthy human individuals. Study outcomes and limitations: Clonotypes which were not shared had lower generation probabilities than clonotypes that all four donors shared. In a few donors, approximately 5% of naive CD4 clonotypes appeared in common.

In the naive CD8 group, cells lacked CD45RO and were positively selected for CCR7, so terminally differentiated effector memory CD45RA+ cells were left out. The sequencing sample was made of naive CD8+ T cells sorted from blood. This clonotype was sampled from a woman aged 25 to 39 in good health.

CDR3 in DNA: TGTGCCAGCAGTGCACAGGGGTTTGGAAACACCATATATTTT. This gives the protein CASSAQGFGNTIYF. This chain uses TRBV6-1 with TRBJ1-3; 7 bases are shared with TRBD1. CDR3 length: 14 residues. Germline CDR1 is MNHNS and CDR2 is SASEGT. The V segment lost 4 bases and the J segment 3 bases; nucleotides outside the gene matches: 3.